Below are 22 T cell receptor beta chains sequenced from a single sample in a study of shared clonotypes between healthy human individuals (dated by TCRdb to the early 2020s). The library was generated by the immunoSEQ multiplex PCR assay. Entries here come from immuneACCESS through TCRdb and include only in-frame sequences with V and J called. Some clones fail to appear in such tables; in the studies checked, an unresolved V gene covers under half of the shortfall, and the cause of the remainder is unknown. The sample profile shows hundreds of thousands of clones; around 96% of them were found once. Less than 0.13% of the sample rests with the top ten. CD8 naive samples were obtained by positive selection for CCR7 among CD45RO-negative cells, yielding a CD45RA+CCR7+ population from which TemRA cells were excluded. The source material was naive CD8+ T cells sorted from blood. The sample's cell subset or site, from its label and the paper: CD45RA+CCR7+. These receptors all come from a woman aged 25 to 39 in good health.

The V gene is TRBV9, the J gene TRBJ2-2; 7 nucleotides line up with TRBD1. V shed 3 bases, J shed 3 bases, and the junction held 5 bases outside the gene matches. The germline V gene encodes CDR1 SGDLS and CDR2 YYNGEE. The CDR3 length is 15 residues. CDR3 sequence: CASSGDREYTGELFF. CDR3 coding DNA: TGTGCCAGCAGCGGCGACAGGGAGTACACCGGGGAGCTGTTTTTT.

The chain employs TRBV5-5 and TRBJ2-2; D unclear. V lost 0 bases to trimming and J lost 0 bases, with 12 bases between them. The CDR3 is 17 amino acids. CDR1 and CDR2 from the germline V gene are SGHKS and YYEKEE (reference sequence). The CDR3: CASSLVISDTNTGELFF. In DNA form, the CDR3 reads TGTGCCAGCAGCTTGGTTATCTCCGATACGAACACCGGGGAGCTGTTTTTT.

This sequence joins TRBV5-4 and TRBJ1-1; perhaps TRBD1 as D (6 bases). The CDR3 is 13 residues long. Germline CDR1 is SGHNT and CDR2 is YYREEE (reference sequence). V lost 2 bases, J lost 6 bases, and 11 bases lay in between. The CDR3 loop reads CASSLGGGPEAFF. The DNA of the CDR3 is TGTGCCAGCAGCTTAGGTGGGGGCCCTGAAGCTTTCTTT.

The DNA of the CDR3 is TGTGCCAGCAGTTTAGTCCGGTCCCCATCCCGGGCCGATGAGCAGTTCTTC. This sequence encodes CASSLVRSPSRADEQFF. The gene calls are TRBV28 and TRBJ2-1; D is unclear. CDR3 size: 17 residues. Per germline, CDR1 MDHEN and CDR2 SYDVKM. V was shortened by 2 bases and J by 8 bases, with 22 bases between the two germline ends. Using reference TRBV28 and TRBJ2-1 for the parts outside the CDR3, the full variable domain is DVKVTQSSRYLVKRTGEKVFLECVQDMDHENMFWYRQDPGLGLRLIYFSYDVKMKEKGDIPEGYSVSREKKERFSLILESASTNQTSMYLCASSLVRSPSRADEQFFGPGTRLTVL.

The chain links TRBV5-1 to TRBJ1-1; D is unclear. Germline V gene lookup returns CDR1 SGHRS and CDR2 YFSETQ. The CDR3 runs 14 residues. Trimming stripped 1 base from V and 5 bases from J, with 12 bases between. The CDR3 bases are TGCGCCAGCAGCTTGAGTCCCGGGAGAACTGAAGCTTTCTTT. Residues: CASSLSPGRTEAFF.

This chain links TRBV7-6 with TRBJ2-7; the match to TRBD2 covers 8 bases. The CDR3 contains 12 residues. Germline V gives CDR1 SGHVS, CDR2 FNYEAQ. V shed 7 bases and J 7 bases; nucleotides not matched to a gene: 6. CDR3 protein: CASTPPGGEQYF. The CDR3 bases are TGTGCCAGCACCCCCCCGGGAGGGGAGCAGTACTTC.

The CDR3 bases are TGTGCCAGCAGCCCCACGTCGGGACAGGGTATCTACGAGCAGTACTTC. This codes for CASSPTSGQGIYEQYF. J is TRBJ2-7 and V is TRBV5-6; 9 bases fit TRBD1. V shed 4 bases, J shed 3 bases, and the junction held 11 bases outside the gene matches. Germline values: CDR1 SGHDT, CDR2 YYEEEE. This CDR3 has 16 residues. Supplemented by reference TRBV5-6 and TRBJ2-7, the full variable domain reads DAGVTQSPTHLIKTRGQQVTLRCSPKSGHDTVSWYQQALGQGPQFIFQYYEEEERQRGNFPDRFSGHQFPNYSSELNVNALLLGDSALYLCASSPTSGQGIYEQYFGPGTRLTVT.

The V call is TRBV4-2, the J call TRBJ2-1; TRBD2 agrees at 15 bases. CDR1 is LGHNA, CDR2 YNFKEQ, per germline. This CDR3 has 18 amino acids. Trimming cost V 3 bases and J 0 bases; bases outside gene matches: 3. CDR3 in amino acids: CASSQGLAGGSSYNEQFF. CDR3 nucleotide sequence: TGTGCCAGCAGCCAGGGACTAGCGGGAGGAAGCTCCTACAATGAGCAGTTCTTC.

This chain joins TRBV5-5 and TRBJ2-7, with 10 bases aligning to TRBD2. Germline CDR1 and CDR2: SGHKS and YYEKEE (reference sequence). This CDR3 contains 15 residues. The J segment lost 2 bases and the V segment lost 4 bases, leaving 6 bases of the junction unmatched. DNA of the CDR3: TGTGCCAGCAGCGTTGGACTAGCGGTTACCTACGAGCAGTACTTC. This sequence encodes CASSVGLAVTYEQYF. The full variable domain, its missing parts supplied by reference TRBV5-5 and TRBJ2-7, is DAGVTQSPTHLIKTRGQQVTLRCSPISGHKSVSWYQQVLGQGPQFIFQYYEKEERGRGNFPDRFSARQFPNYSSELNVNALLLGDSALYLCASSVGLAVTYEQYFGPGTRLTVT.

CDR3 sequence reads: CASRPRRSSGNTIYF. Written as DNA, the CDR3 is TGTGCCAGCAGACCCCGACGGAGCTCTGGAAACACCATATATTTT. The V gene is TRBV7-9, the J gene TRBJ1-3; D remains ambiguous. This CDR3 comprises 15 residues. Trimming left V 6 bases short and J 0 bases short, with 12 bases between. Germline lookup yields CDR1 SEHNR and CDR2 FQNEAQ (reference sequence).

V and J are TRBV11-2 and TRBJ2-5; D possibly corresponds to TRBD2 (5 bases). Trimming removed 1 base from V and 4 bases from J, with 10 bases in between. CDR1 and CDR2 from the germline V gene are SGHAT and FQNNGV. The length of the CDR3 is 14 residues. The CDR3 region has the DNA TGTGCCAGCAGCTTAGGCGGGCCGCGAGAGACCCAGTACTTC. It yields the protein CASSLGGPRETQYF.

This clone was picked up one time. The chain combines TRBV6-5 with TRBJ2-3; D remains ambiguous. The CDR3 is made up of 14 amino acids. Germline-derived CDR1 and CDR2 are MNHEY and SVGAGI. Between the trimmed V and J ends, which lost 2 bases and 2 bases, there was a span of 8 bases. The CDR3 sequence is CASSYAESTDTQYF. CDR3 sequence (DNA): TGTGCCAGCAGTTACGCAGAATCCACAGATACGCAGTATTTT.

The chain recombines TRBV6-1 with TRBJ1-5, with D hard to call. Between the trimmed V and J ends, which lost 5 bases and 3 bases, there was a span of 14 bases. CDR3 size: 15 residues. From germline, CDR1 is MNHNS and CDR2 SASEGT. In DNA form, the CDR3 reads TGTGCCAGCAGTCTCCGGGAGGGATACAATCAGCCCCAGCATTTT. Its translation: CASSLREGYNQPQHF.

The chain links TRBV6-6 to TRBJ2-1, with D perhaps matching TRBD1 (6 bases). CDR1 MNHNY and CDR2 SVGAGI come from the germline V gene (reference sequence). Between the trimmed V and J ends, which lost 6 bases and 3 bases, there was a span of 15 bases. CDR3 size: 15 residues. The CDR3 loop reads CASREGQGYYNEQFF. CDR3 coding DNA: TGTGCCAGCAGGGAAGGGCAGGGGTACTACAATGAGCAGTTCTTC.

For this clone: Its ends do not fully match the called genes, so a read error is possible. V gene TRBV6-1 combines with J gene TRBJ1-4, with D hard to call. Germline V gives CDR1 MNHNS, CDR2 SASEGT. The CDR3 has 10 amino acids. The CDR3 loop reads CASSEGTLAF. CDR3 nucleotide sequence: TGTGCCAGCAGTGAGGGTACACTTGCTTTT.

The J gene is TRBJ1-1, the V gene TRBV13; D may be TRBD1 (5 bases). CDR3 size: 14 residues. CDR1 and CDR2 from the germline V gene are PRHDT and FYEKMQ (reference sequence). Between the trimmed V and J ends, which lost 1 base and 11 bases, there was a span of 17 bases. The CDR3 region has the DNA TGTGCCAGCAGCTTAGTGGATGACGGGGCGAAGGCTTTCTTT. Translated, it gives CASSLVDDGAKAFF.

The table lists this clone with a count of one. The chain joins TRBV9 to TRBJ2-1; 7 bases align to TRBD1. Germline trimming cut 0 bases from V and 11 bases from J; bases unmatched to any gene: 8. CDR1 is SGDLS, CDR2 YYNGEE, per germline. The CDR3 runs to 14 residues. The CDR3 DNA reads as TGTGCCAGCAGCGTAGGGGAAGGGGGCGGAAAGCAGTTCTTC. Translating it yields CASSVGEGGGKQFF.

This rearrangement joins TRBV11-2 to TRBJ1-4; 9 nucleotides match TRBD1. The trim removed 5 bases at V and 4 bases at J, leaving 14 bases unmatched. The CDR3 covers 18 residues. CDR1 and CDR2 (germline): SGHAT, FQNNGV. DNA for the CDR3: TGTGCCAGCAGCCACGACCGGGACAGGGCTTCGGGTAATGAAAAACTGTTTTTT. This gives the protein CASSHDRDRASGNEKLFF.

V is TRBV4-1 and J is TRBJ1-1; D possibly corresponds to TRBD1 (5 bases). Germline values: CDR1 MGHRA, CDR2 YSYEKL. The CDR3 is made up of 17 amino acids. V lost 1 base and J 1 base, leaving 16 bases between the germline ends. CDR3 nucleotides: TGCGCCAGCAGCCAAGTTGGCCAGGGCGAAGAGAACACTGAAGCTTTCTTT. It is translated as CASSQVGQGEENTEAFF.

The chain has TRBV19 and TRBJ2-7; 8 bases are a match to TRBD2. The CDR3 runs 15 residues. Trimming took 7 bases from V and 0 from J; bases not matched to a gene: 8. Germline CDR1 is LNHDA and CDR2 is SQIVND (reference sequence). The CDR3 DNA reads as TGTGCCAGTAAGGCCCCGACTAGCGACTCCTACGAGCAGTACTTC. This translates into CASKAPTSDSYEQYF.

The chain recombines TRBV7-9 with TRBJ1-1; the D gene is possibly TRBD1 (6 bases). The V gene's germline CDR1 is SEHNR and CDR2 FQNEAQ (reference sequence). CDR3 size: 19 residues. Trimming removed 5 bases at V and 0 bases at J, with 25 bases between. CDR3 sequence reads: CASSTGGGRADSLNTEAFF. CDR3 coding DNA: TGTGCCAGCAGCACGGGAGGGGGACGTGCTGACTCATTGAACACTGAAGCTTTCTTT. Full variable domain (missing parts from reference TRBV7-9 and TRBJ1-1): DTGVSQNPRHKITKRGQNVTFRCDPISEHNRLYWYRQTLGQGPEFLTYFQNEAQLEKSRLLSDRFSAERPKGSFSTLEIQRTEQGDSAMYLCASSTGGGRADSLNTEAFFGQGTRLTVV.

V and J are TRBV15 and TRBJ1-1; D may be TRBD1 (6 bases). V gave up 0 bases and J gave up 7 bases, with 18 bases separating them. Germline lookup yields CDR1 LNHNV and CDR2 YYDKDF (reference sequence). The CDR3 runs 16 residues. In DNA form, the CDR3 reads TGTGCCACCAGCAGAGATATGGGTCAGGGGTATATTGAAGCTTTCTTT. Amino acids: CATSRDMGQGYIEAFF.